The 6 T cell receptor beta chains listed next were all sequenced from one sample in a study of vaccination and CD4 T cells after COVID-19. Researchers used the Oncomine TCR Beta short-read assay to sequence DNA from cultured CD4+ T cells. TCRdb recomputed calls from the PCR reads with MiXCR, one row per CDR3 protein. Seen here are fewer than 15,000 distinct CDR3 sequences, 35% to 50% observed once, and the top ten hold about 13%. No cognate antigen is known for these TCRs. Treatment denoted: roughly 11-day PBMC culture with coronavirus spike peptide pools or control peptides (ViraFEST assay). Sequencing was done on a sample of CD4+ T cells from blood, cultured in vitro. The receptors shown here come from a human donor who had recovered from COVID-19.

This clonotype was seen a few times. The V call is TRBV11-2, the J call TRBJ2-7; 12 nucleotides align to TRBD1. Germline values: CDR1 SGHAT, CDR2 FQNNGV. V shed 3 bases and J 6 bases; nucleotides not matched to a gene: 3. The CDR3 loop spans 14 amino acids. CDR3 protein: CASSLGTGGAEQYF. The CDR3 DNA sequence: TGTGCCAGCAGCTTGGGGACAGGGGGCGCCGAGCAGTACTTC. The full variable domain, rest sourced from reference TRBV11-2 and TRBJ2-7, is EAGVAQSPRYKIIEKRQSVAFWCNPISGHATLYWYQQILGQGPKLLIQFQNNGVVDDSQLPKDRFSAERLKGVDSTLKIQPAKLEDSAVYLCASSLGTGGAEQYFGPGTRLTVT.

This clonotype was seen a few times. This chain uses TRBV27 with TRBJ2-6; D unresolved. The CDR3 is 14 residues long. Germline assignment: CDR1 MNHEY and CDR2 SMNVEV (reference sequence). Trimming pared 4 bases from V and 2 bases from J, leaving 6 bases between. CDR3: CASSSEAGANVLTF. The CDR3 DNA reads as TGTGCCAGCAGTTCTGAGGCTGGGGCCAACGTCCTGACTTTC.

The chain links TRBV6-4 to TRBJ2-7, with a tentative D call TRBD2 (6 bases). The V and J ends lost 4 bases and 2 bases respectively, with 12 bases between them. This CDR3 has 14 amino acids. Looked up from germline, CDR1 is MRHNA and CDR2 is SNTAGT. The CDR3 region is CASSVRGTAYEQYF. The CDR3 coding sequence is TGTGCCAGCAGTGTCCGCGGGACTGCCTACGAGCAGTACTTC.

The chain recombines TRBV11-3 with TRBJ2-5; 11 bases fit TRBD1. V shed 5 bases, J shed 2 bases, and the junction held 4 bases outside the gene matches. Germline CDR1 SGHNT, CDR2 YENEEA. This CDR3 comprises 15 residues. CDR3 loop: CASSARDRGQETQYF. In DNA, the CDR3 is TGTGCCAGCAGCGCCCGGGACAGGGGGCAAGAGACCCAGTACTTC.

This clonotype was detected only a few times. The CDR3 region has the DNA TGTGCCAGCAGCCCCGCGCCAGGGAATCAGCCCCAGCATTTT. As protein: CASSPAPGNQPQHF. The chain couples TRBV7-2 to TRBJ1-5, with D maybe TRBD1 (5 bases). The germline V and J ends were trimmed by 5 bases and 4 bases, with 12 bases remaining between them. The germline V gene has CDR1 SGHTA and CDR2 FQGNSA. The CDR3 is made up of 14 amino acids.

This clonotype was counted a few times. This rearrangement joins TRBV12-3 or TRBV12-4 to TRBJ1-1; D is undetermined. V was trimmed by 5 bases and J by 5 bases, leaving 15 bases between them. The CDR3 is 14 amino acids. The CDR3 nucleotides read TGTGCCAGCAGTACACCCCTGGGGAGAACTGAAGCTTTCTTT. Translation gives CASSTPLGRTEAFF.